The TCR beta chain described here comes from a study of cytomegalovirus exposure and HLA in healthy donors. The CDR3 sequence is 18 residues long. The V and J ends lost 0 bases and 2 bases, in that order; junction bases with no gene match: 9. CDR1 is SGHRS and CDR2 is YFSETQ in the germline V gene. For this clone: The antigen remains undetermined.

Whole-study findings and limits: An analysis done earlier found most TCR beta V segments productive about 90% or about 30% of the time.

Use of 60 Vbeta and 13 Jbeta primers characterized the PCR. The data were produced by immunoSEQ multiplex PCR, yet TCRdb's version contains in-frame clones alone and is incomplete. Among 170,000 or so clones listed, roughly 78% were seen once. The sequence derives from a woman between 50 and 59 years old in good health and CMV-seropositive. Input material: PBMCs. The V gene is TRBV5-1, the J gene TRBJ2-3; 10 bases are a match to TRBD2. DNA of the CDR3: TGCGCCAGCAGCTTGGAAACTCTTCTAGCGGGGGTCACAGATACGCAGTATTTT. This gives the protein CASSLETLLAGVTDTQYF.